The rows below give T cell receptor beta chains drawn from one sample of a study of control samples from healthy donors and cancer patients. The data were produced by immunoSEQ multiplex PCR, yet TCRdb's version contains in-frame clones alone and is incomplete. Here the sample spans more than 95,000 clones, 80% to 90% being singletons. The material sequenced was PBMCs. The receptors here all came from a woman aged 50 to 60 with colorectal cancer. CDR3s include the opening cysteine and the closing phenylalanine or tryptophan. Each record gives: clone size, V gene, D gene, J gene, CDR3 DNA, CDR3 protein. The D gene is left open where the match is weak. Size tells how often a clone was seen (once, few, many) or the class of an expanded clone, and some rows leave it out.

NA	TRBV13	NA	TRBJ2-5	TGTGCCAGCAGCCCCGGTCGTAGGGAGACCCAGTACTTC	CASSPGRRETQYF
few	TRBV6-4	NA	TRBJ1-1	TGTGCCAGCAGGGGAGAGGGGGGTATGGACACTGAAGCTTTCTTT	CASRGEGGMDTEAFF
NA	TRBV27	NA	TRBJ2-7	TGTGCCAGCAGTCCCAAGGGGGACTTTGGCTACGAGCAGTACTTC	CASSPKGDFGYEQYF
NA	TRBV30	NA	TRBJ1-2	TGTGCCTGGGCGCCCAAGGACATTCAGGGTAGTGGCTACACCTTC	CAWAPKDIQGSGYTF
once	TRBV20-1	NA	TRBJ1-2	TGCAGTGCTAACTACGGCGATGGCTACACCTTC	CSANYGDGYTF
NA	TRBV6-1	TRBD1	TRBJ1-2	TGTGCCAGCAGTGTAAGACAGGGAAACTATGGCTACACCTTC	CASSVRQGNYGYTF
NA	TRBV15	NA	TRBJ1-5	TGTGCCACCAGCAGGGAGCCGGGACGGAATCAGCCCCAGCATTTT	CATSREPGRNQPQHF
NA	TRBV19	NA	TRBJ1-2	TGTGCCAGTAGTATCCGACAGCCGGGGGGCTACACCTTC	CASSIRQPGGYTF
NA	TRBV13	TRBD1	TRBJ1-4	TGTGCCAGCAGGTCCCGGGACAGGGGTATTGAAAAACTGTTTTTT	CASRSRDRGIEKLFF
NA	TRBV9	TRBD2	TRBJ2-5	TGTGCCAGCAGCGTGACTAGCGGGGGTTATGAGGCCCAGTACTTC	CASSVTSGGYEAQYF
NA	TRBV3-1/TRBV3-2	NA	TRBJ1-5	TGTGCCAGCAGCCAAGATTTGACGGCCGCCCAGCATTTT	CASSQDLTAAQHF
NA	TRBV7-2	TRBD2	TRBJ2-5	TGTGCCAGCAGCTTAGGTGGGCGGGGGATTAATCTGGAGACCCAGTACTTC	CASSLGGRGINLETQYF
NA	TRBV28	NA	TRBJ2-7	TGTGCCAGCAGTACCACCGGGACCCTTTACGAGCAGTACTTC	CASSTTGTLYEQYF
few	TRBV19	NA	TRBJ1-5	TGTGCCAGTAGGCCCGCGGGGGGCATTCAGCCCCAGCATTTT	CASRPAGGIQPQHF
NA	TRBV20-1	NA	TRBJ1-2	TGCAGTGCTAGTATCAGCAACTATGGCTACACCTTC	CSASISNYGYTF
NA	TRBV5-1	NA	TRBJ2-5	TGCGCCAGCAGCTTGTATGGACTGCAGGGGATCCAAGAGACCCAGTACTTC	CASSLYGLQGIQETQYF
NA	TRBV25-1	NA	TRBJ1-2	TGTGCCAGCAGTGGATACGTGCAGGGGCCCACCTTCTATGGCTACACCTTC	CASSGYVQGPTFYGYTF
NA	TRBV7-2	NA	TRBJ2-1	TGTGCCAGCAAGCCTCGACGATCGTGGGACAATGAGCAGTTCTTC	CASKPRRSWDNEQFF
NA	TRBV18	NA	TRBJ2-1	TGTGCCAGCTCACCAAGCGGCGGGACTGGAGACAATGAGCAGTTCTTC	CASSPSGGTGDNEQFF
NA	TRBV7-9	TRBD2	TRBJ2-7	TGTGCCAGCAGGGTATCAGCGGGGGGGTCCTACGAGCAGTACTTC	CASRVSAGGSYEQYF
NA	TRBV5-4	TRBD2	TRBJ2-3	TGTGCCAGCAGCCCGGGACTAGCGGGGGCGGATACGCAGTATTTT	CASSPGLAGADTQYF
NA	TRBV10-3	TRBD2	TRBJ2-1	TGTGCCATCACCACGACCCCTAGCGGGGGGGGCAATGAGCAGTTCTTC	CAITTTPSGGGNEQFF
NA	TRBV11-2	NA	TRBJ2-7	TGTGCCAGCAGCATCCGGGGCGACTACGAGCAGTACTTC	CASSIRGDYEQYF
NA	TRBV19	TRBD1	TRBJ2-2	TGTGCCAGTAGCACCGGGACAGGGGGCGCAGCCGGGGAGCTGTTTTTT	CASSTGTGGAAGELFF
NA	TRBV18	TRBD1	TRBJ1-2	TGTGCCAGCTCGCAGACAGGGGACTATGGCTACACCTTC	CASSQTGDYGYTF
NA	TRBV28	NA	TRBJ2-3	TGTGCCAGCAGTCTCCCCGTCGGTACGCAGTATTTT	CASSLPVGTQYF
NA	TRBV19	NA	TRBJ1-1	TGTGCCAGTAGTCAAGCCAAGAACACTGAAGCTTTCTTT	CASSQAKNTEAFF
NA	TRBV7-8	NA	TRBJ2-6	TGTGCCAGCAGCTTAGTGGGGGTCAGCCTCTCTGGGGCCAACGTCCTGACTTTC	CASSLVGVSLSGANVLTF
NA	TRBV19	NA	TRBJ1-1	TGTGCCAGTAGAGACAGTTACACTGAAGCTTTCTTT	CASRDSYTEAFF
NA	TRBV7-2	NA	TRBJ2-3	TGTGCCAGCAGCTTAGATTCTAGGGGGTGGGATACGCAGTATTTT	CASSLDSRGWDTQYF
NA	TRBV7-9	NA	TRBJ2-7	TGTGCCAGCAGCCTAGCTGGAGTGAGCTCCTACGAGCAGTACTTC	CASSLAGVSSYEQYF
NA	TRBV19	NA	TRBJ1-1	TGTGCCAGTAGTATAGATCGCAGGGCTGAAGCTTTCTTT	CASSIDRRAEAFF
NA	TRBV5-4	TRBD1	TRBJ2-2	TGTGCCAGCAGCTCCCGCGACAGGGGGCTTAGCGGGGAGCTGTTTTTT	CASSSRDRGLSGELFF
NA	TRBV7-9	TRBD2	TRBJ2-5	TGTGCCAGCAGCTTAAGCGGGGGTGGAAGAGAGACCCAGTACTTC	CASSLSGGGRETQYF
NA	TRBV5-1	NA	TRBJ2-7	TGCGCCAGCAGCTTGGCCGTTGGGGTCGAGCAGTACTTC	CASSLAVGVEQYF
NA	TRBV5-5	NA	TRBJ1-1	TGTGCCAGCAGCTTGGGGCCGGGGCGGATCACTGAAGCTTTCTTT	CASSLGPGRITEAFF
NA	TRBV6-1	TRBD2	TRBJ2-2	TGTGCCAGCAGTGATCCTACTAGCGGGGGGGCCCCCGGGGAGCTGTTTTTT	CASSDPTSGGAPGELFF
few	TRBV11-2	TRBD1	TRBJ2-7	TGTGCCAGCAGCTTAAGATTTGGGACAGCCTCCTACGAGCAGTACTTC	CASSLRFGTASYEQYF
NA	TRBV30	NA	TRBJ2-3	TGTGCCTGCCTCCTCGGGACCCGCGGGCCAGATACGCAGTATTTT	CACLLGTRGPDTQYF
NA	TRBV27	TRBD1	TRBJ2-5	TGTGCCAGCAGTCTCCACCACCCCGGGACAGGAGTCATGGCCCAGTACTTC	CASSLHHPGTGVMAQYF